This T cell receptor beta chain was documented in a study of response to subunit inactivated influenza vaccine. This clonotype showed up just a few times. TCRdb redid the calling of the RT-PCR reads with MiXCR, one entry per CDR3 protein. The repertoire holds about 540,000 distinct CDR3 sequences, with approximately 22% as singletons. This same sample was also taken into another study, of T cells expressing NK-cell markers. Turning to that study: 5'RACE template switching with UMIs produced the TCR beta cDNA. With respect to HCMV, most of the eight sequenced donors were seropositive, and one was seronegative. Several experiments added an anti-gamma-delta TCR antibody to sort only alpha-beta TCR T cells. The dominant NKG2C+ clonotypes represented roughly 1.0-7.5% of CD8+ T cells in six donors.

This receptor was obtained from a man in his forties or fifties who received an inactivated influenza vaccine. The specimen comprised CD4+ T cells sorted from PBMCs, sampled roughly 12 days after vaccination.

CDR3 loop: CSATGTSGSDEQFF. CDR3 DNA: TGCAGTGCCACCGGGACTAGCGGGAGTGATGAGCAGTTCTTC. The V call is TRBV20-1, the J call TRBJ2-1; 14 nucleotides agree with TRBD2. CDR3 length: 14 amino acids. Germline CDR1 is DFQATT and CDR2 is SNEGSKA (reference sequence). Trimming cost V 6 bases and J 8 bases; bases outside gene matches: 6.